The sequence of this T cell receptor (beta chain) was determined in a study of identical twins. Study conclusions and caveats: Weaker excess twin sharing was seen among beta out-of-frame sequences. High-abundance cord blood beta clonotypes had fewer insertions; memory repertoires showed none.

Between the trimmed V and J ends, which lost 4 bases and 2 bases, there was a span of 9 bases. Germline CDR1 reads DFQATT; CDR2 reads SNEGSKA (reference sequence). The CDR3 has 12 residues. Regarding this clonotype: Its target is not known.

TCRdb re-called the 5' RACE reads through MiXCR, storing one row per CDR3 protein. The sample carries more than 200,000 distinct CDR3 sequences, around 15% recorded once. This TCR was sampled from a young woman in good health. The specimen sequenced was memory (CD45RO+) T cells sorted from blood. The chain links TRBV20-1 to TRBJ2-7; no clear D gene. CDR3 in DNA: TGCAGTGCTAAATGGGGAACCTACGAGCAGTACTTC. Its translation is CSAKWGTYEQYF.